Presented here are 7 T cell receptor beta chains from one specimen sequenced in a study of T cells in Graves' hyperthyroidism and ophthalmopathy. Authors of the study amplified TCR beta CDR3 regions from RNA transcripts. Using the HTBI primer set, a first-round RT-PCR was run on the TCR CDR3. TCRdb called the multiplex PCR reads again in MiXCR, with one record for every CDR3 protein. The sample yields some 560,000 distinct CDR3 sequences, approximately 14% seen once. The sequencing input was blood. The receptors here all came from a woman in her 30s with Graves' hyperthyroidism.

This clonotype was recorded a few times. V is TRBV5-4 and J is TRBJ2-1; perhaps TRBD2 as D (5 bases). Germline loops: CDR1 SGHNT, CDR2 YYREEE (reference sequence). With 2 bases removed from V and 3 bases from J, the gap between germline ends came to 18 bases. The CDR3 runs to 17 residues. The CDR3 sequence is CASSFGLRTLDYNEQFF. Written as DNA, the CDR3 is TGTGCCAGCAGCTTCGGACTCCGAACTCTCGACTACAATGAGCAGTTCTTC.

The chain is built from TRBV12-3 or TRBV12-4 and TRBJ1-6, with 7 bases aligning to TRBD1. This CDR3 is 14 amino acids long. V lost 5 bases and J lost 9; bases outside the gene matches: 7. The CDR3 DNA is TGTGCCAGCAGTCGGGGGACAGCAGGTTCACCCCTCCACTTT. Residues: CASSRGTAGSPLHF.

This clonotype was counted many times. This sequence joins TRBV30 and TRBJ1-2; 8 positions match TRBD1. J gave up 4 bases and V 3 bases, and 7 bases lay outside the gene matches. This CDR3 comprises 14 residues. Germline assignment: CDR1 GTSNPN and CDR2 SVGIG (reference sequence). This CDR3 is CAWRLDRGTYGYTF. In DNA, the CDR3 is TGTGCCTGGAGACTAGACAGGGGAACCTATGGCTACACCTTC.

V is TRBV6-2 or TRBV6-3 and J is TRBJ2-7; D remains unclear. This CDR3 has 15 amino acids. Germline lookup yields CDR1 MNHEY and CDR2 SVGEGT. Trimming took 4 bases from V and 3 from J, leaving 16 bases between them. The chain's CDR3 is CASSWVKGRDYEQYF. The CDR3 DNA is TGTGCCAGCAGTTGGGTGAAGGGAAGGGACTACGAGCAGTACTTC.

This clonotype was seen only a few times. The chain joins TRBV29-1 to TRBJ1-1; no reliable D call. The CDR3 sequence is 13 residues long. Trimming removed 1 base at V and 1 base at J, with 7 bases between. Germline V gives CDR1 SQVTM, CDR2 ANQGSEA. The CDR3 loop reads CSVEVTQNTEAFF. DNA for the CDR3: TGCAGCGTTGAAGTCACTCAGAACACTGAAGCTTTCTTT.

CDR3 sequence: CASSFSSGRNSYNEQFF. The CDR3 nucleotides are TGTGCCAGCAGCTTCAGTAGCGGGAGGAACTCCTACAATGAGCAGTTCTTC. The chain uses TRBV7-8 and TRBJ2-1; 10 bases are shared with TRBD2. Germline CDR1 is SGHVS and CDR2 is FQNEAQ. This CDR3 contains 17 residues. V lost 3 bases to trimming and J lost 0 bases; unmatched junction nucleotides: 5.

This clonotype was detected many times. The chain employs TRBV5-1 and TRBJ2-1; TRBD2 matches 14 bases. The germline gives CDR1 SGHRS, CDR2 YFSETQ. This CDR3 comprises 17 residues. Unmatched junction bases numbered 10, after V lost 4 bases and J lost 7 bases. In DNA form, the CDR3 reads TGCGCCAGCAGCACGGGACTAGCGGGAGTAAATAGGAATGAGCAGTTCTTC. Translated, it gives CASSTGLAGVNRNEQFF.